This TCR beta chain was obtained from a study of identical twins. In this sample, this clonotype turned up a few times. Its antigen is undetermined. Study outcomes and limitations: Cord blood's abundant beta clonotypes had fewer insertions, unlike memory repertoires.

TCRdb recomputed calls from the 5' RACE reads with MiXCR, one row per CDR3 protein. In the table there are 210,000 or so distinct CDR3 sequences, more than 15% of which are singletons. The same data also contributed to another study, on T cells expressing NK-cell markers. As that study records: Dominant NKG2C+ clonotypes were found to form about 1.0-7.0% of CD8+ T cells in over five donors.

The receptor was isolated from a woman between 18 and 29 years old in good health. Sequenced input: CD8+ T cells sorted from blood.

The CDR3 reads CASSPPWDRNTQYF. For the CDR3, the DNA is TGTGCCAGCAGTCCACCTTGGGACAGAAATACGCAGTATTTT. This chain uses TRBV27 with TRBJ2-3, with 7 bases fitting TRBD1. Germline V gene lookup returns CDR1 MNHEY and CDR2 SMNVEV (reference sequence). With V trimmed by 5 bases and J by 7 bases, 9 bases remained unmatched. The CDR3 is made up of 14 amino acids.